The rows below give T cell receptor beta chains drawn from one sample of a study of blood T cell repertoires in COVID-19. Repertoires were generated with immunoSEQ multiplex PCR, while TCRdb's copy carries only in-frame clones and drops some. The sample has a few hundred thousand clones; roughly 89% are singletons. Input material: peripheral blood. These receptors were taken from a man aged 30 to 39 with acute or convalescent COVID-19. CDR3s include the opening cysteine and the closing phenylalanine or tryptophan. A D gene is named only where the DNA matches it firmly. The size entry is marked missing in some rows and otherwise reads once, few, many or a size class.

clone_size,v_call,d_call,j_call,cdr3_aa,cdr3_nt
.,TRBV3-1/TRBV3-2,.,TRBJ2-4,CASSRRDASENIQYF,TGTGCCAGCAGCCGGCGGGATGCTAGCGAAAACATTCAGTACTTC
once,TRBV3-1/TRBV3-2,TRBD1,TRBJ1-1,CASSHNRGRLRTEAFF,TGTGCCAGCAGCCACAACAGGGGACGCCTCCGCACTGAAGCTTTCTTT
.,TRBV14,TRBD1,TRBJ1-1,CASSRDRATEAFF,TGTGCCAGCAGCCGGGACAGGGCCACTGAAGCTTTCTTT
.,TRBV6-5,TRBD1,TRBJ2-1,CASSYVGQDHEFF,TGTGCCAGCAGTTACGTCGGACAGGACCACGAGTTCTTC
.,TRBV5-5,.,TRBJ2-2,CASNQGLKGTGELFF,TGTGCCAGCAACCAGGGGCTAAAGGGCACCGGGGAGCTGTTTTTT
.,TRBV5-1,.,TRBJ1-2,CASSTGQWVEDYGYTF,TGCGCCAGCAGCACCGGACAGTGGGTAGAGGACTATGGCTACACCTTC
.,TRBV3-1/TRBV3-2,.,TRBJ2-3,CASSPPWGGATDTQYF,TGTGCCAGCAGCCCCCCCTGGGGCGGGGCTACAGATACGCAGTATTTT
.,TRBV18,TRBD1,TRBJ1-5,CASSPPGQGRNQPQHF,TGTGCCAGCTCACCACCGGGACAGGGGCGTAATCAGCCCCAGCATTTT
once,TRBV7-2,.,TRBJ1-2,CASSFYDPNYGYTF,TGTGCCAGCAGCTTCTATGATCCGAACTATGGCTACACCTTC
.,TRBV3-1/TRBV3-2,.,TRBJ1-5,CASSYGHLNQPQHF,TGTGCCAGCAGCTACGGACATCTCAATCAGCCCCAGCATTTT
.,TRBV7-2,.,TRBJ1-4,CASRQVGHEKLFF,TGTGCCAGCCGACAGGTTGGGCATGAAAAACTGTTTTTT
.,TRBV6-6,.,TRBJ2-7,CASSWGFSYEQYF,TGTGCCAGCAGTTGGGGCTTTTCCTACGAGCAGTACTTC
.,TRBV27,.,TRBJ1-2,CASSFSREGGYGYTF,TGTGCCAGCAGTTTCTCCCGGGAAGGCGGGTATGGCTACACCTTC
.,TRBV27,.,TRBJ1-2,CASSSRLKLSQDNYGYTF,TGTGCCAGCAGCTCCCGGCTCAAGCTGTCCCAGGATAACTATGGCTACACCTTC
many,TRBV5-8,.,TRBJ2-7,CASSKHRPNSYEQYF,TGTGCCAGCAGCAAGCACAGACCGAATTCCTACGAGCAGTACTTC
.,TRBV11-3,TRBD2,TRBJ2-2,CASSFRGESGELFF,TGTGCCAGCAGCTTCCGGGGGGAGTCCGGGGAGCTGTTTTTT
few,TRBV28,TRBD1,TRBJ1-1,CASRAGGLNTEAFF,TGTGCCAGCAGGGCAGGGGGATTGAACACTGAAGCTTTCTTT
.,TRBV7-2,.,TRBJ2-5,CASSLQTRGGETQYF,TGTGCCAGCAGCTTACAGACCCGAGGAGGGGAGACCCAGTACTTC
many,TRBV5-1,.,TRBJ1-4,CASSGGAGNEKLFF,TGCGCCAGCAGCGGGGGGGCTGGTAATGAAAAACTGTTTTTT
.,TRBV27,.,TRBJ1-5,CASSLAGSNQPQHF,TGTGCCAGCAGTTTAGCAGGGAGCAATCAGCCCCAGCATTTT
.,TRBV14,.,TRBJ2-1,CASSSQRAPYNEQFF,TGTGCCAGCAGCAGCCAGCGAGCGCCTTACAATGAGCAGTTCTTC
.,TRBV9,.,TRBJ1-2,CASSVVAGGYTF,TGTGCCAGCAGCGTAGTGGCGGGGGGCTACACCTTC
.,TRBV28,.,TRBJ1-2,CASSYGQTRSYTF,TGTGCCAGCAGTTATGGACAAACCCGTTCCTACACCTTC
once,TRBV19,TRBD1,TRBJ2-1,CASSIDSTGAPYNEQFF,TGTGCCAGTAGTATAGATTCCACAGGGGCCCCCTACAATGAGCAGTTCTTC
.,TRBV3-1/TRBV3-2,.,TRBJ1-5,CASSQGSGRGLRFLEDQPQHF,TGTGCCAGCAGCCAAGGTTCGGGAAGAGGGTTAAGGTTTTTAGAGGATCAGCCCCAGCATTTT
once,TRBV11-2,TRBD1,TRBJ2-7,CASSLPGQGVYEQYF,TGTGCCAGCAGCTTACCGGGACAGGGGGTCTACGAGCAGTACTTC
.,TRBV2,TRBD1,TRBJ2-5,CASSMGQGATQYF,TGTGCCAGCAGTATGGGACAGGGGGCGACCCAGTACTTC
.,TRBV28,TRBD2,TRBJ2-3,CASSTPAGGTDTQYF,TGTGCCAGCAGCACGCCGGCGGGAGGCACAGATACGCAGTATTTT
.,TRBV9,.,TRBJ1-2,CASSAWEIYGYTF,TGTGCCAGCAGCGCATGGGAGATTTATGGCTACACCTTC
.,TRBV7-8,.,TRBJ1-1,CASSLLSNTEAFF,TGTGCCAGCAGCTTACTGAGTAACACTGAAGCTTTCTTT
.,TRBV25-1,.,TRBJ1-4,CASSEFIRSNEKLFF,TGTGCCAGCAGTGAATTTATCAGGTCAAATGAAAAACTGTTTTTT
.,TRBV19,TRBD1,TRBJ2-7,CASSIGTGPVYEQYF,TGTGCCAGTAGTATCGGGACAGGGCCGGTCTACGAGCAGTACTTC
.,TRBV5-4,TRBD2,TRBJ2-7,CASSLGGLAGGGEQYF,TGTGCCAGCAGCTTGGGAGGTCTAGCGGGGGGTGGCGAGCAGTACTTC
.,TRBV4-1,.,TRBJ1-5,CASSQGQQVNQPQHF,TGCGCCAGCAGCCAAGGTCAACAGGTTAATCAGCCCCAGCATTTT
.,TRBV5-1,.,TRBJ2-1,CASSLTQNEQFF,TGCGCCAGCAGCTTGACCCAGAATGAGCAGTTCTTC
.,TRBV19,TRBD1,TRBJ1-2,CASSKLGTGGARNGYTF,TGTGCCAGTAGTAAGTTGGGGACAGGGGGCGCGAGAAATGGCTACACCTTC
.,TRBV24-1,.,TRBJ1-5,CATSDSRVAQPQHF,TGTGCCACCAGTGATTCCAGGGTTGCTCAGCCCCAGCATTTT
.,TRBV11-2,TRBD2,TRBJ2-7,CASSFASGYEQYF,TGTGCCAGCAGCTTTGCTAGCGGCTACGAGCAGTACTTC
.,TRBV30,.,TRBJ1-1,CAWDQGLVNTEAFF,TGTGCCTGGGACCAGGGGCTGGTGAACACTGAAGCTTTCTTT
.,TRBV3-1/TRBV3-2,.,TRBJ1-2,CASSQGRGPYGYTF,TGTGCCAGCAGCCAAGGCAGGGGTCCCTATGGCTACACCTTC
once,TRBV6-1,.,TRBJ1-5,CASSEAGGVQPQHF,TGTGCCAGCAGTGAAGCGGGAGGGGTTCAGCCCCAGCATTTT
.,TRBV7-7,TRBD2,TRBJ2-2,CASSLRTSGRAIAGELFF,TGTGCTAGCAGCCTCAGGACTAGCGGGAGGGCCATCGCCGGGGAGCTGTTTTTT
.,TRBV10-3,.,TRBJ2-2,CAISPSGNTGELFF,TGTGCCATCAGTCCCAGCGGGAACACCGGGGAGCTGTTTTTT
.,TRBV18,TRBD2,TRBJ2-2,CASSPQGLAGLDTGELFF,TGTGCCAGCTCACCTCAGGGACTAGCGGGCCTGGACACCGGGGAGCTGTTTTTT
.,TRBV5-4,TRBD1,TRBJ2-6,CASGKTGGNGANVLTF,TGTGCCAGCGGAAAAACAGGGGGCAATGGGGCCAACGTCCTGACTTTC
.,TRBV6-6,.,TRBJ1-2,CASEGYTF,TGTGCGAGTGAGGGCTACACCTTC
.,TRBV6-5,.,TRBJ2-7,CASRPHGGGLDEQYF,TGTGCCAGCAGACCCCACGGGGGAGGTCTTGACGAGCAGTACTTC
.,TRBV9,TRBD1,TRBJ1-6,CASSAGQDNSPLHF,TGTGCCAGCAGCGCAGGACAGGATAATTCACCCCTCCACTTT
.,TRBV28,.,TRBJ1-5,CASRQPRGAQHF,TGTGCCAGCAGACAGCCCCGGGGGGCCCAGCATTTT
.,TRBV27,TRBD2,TRBJ2-7,CASSSPAGGRYEQYF,TGTGCCAGCAGTTCTCCAGCGGGAGGACGATACGAGCAGTACTTC
.,TRBV27,TRBD1,TRBJ1-1,CASSPPGTGRTEAFF,TGTGCCAGCAGTCCACCCGGGACAGGGAGGACTGAAGCTTTCTTT
.,TRBV28,TRBD1,TRBJ1-2,CASRGQLYGYTF,TGTGCCAGCAGGGGACAGCTCTATGGCTACACCTTC
.,TRBV28,TRBD2,TRBJ2-1,CASSSTSGSLWDNEQFF,TGTGCCAGCAGTTCGACTAGCGGGAGTCTGTGGGACAATGAGCAGTTCTTC